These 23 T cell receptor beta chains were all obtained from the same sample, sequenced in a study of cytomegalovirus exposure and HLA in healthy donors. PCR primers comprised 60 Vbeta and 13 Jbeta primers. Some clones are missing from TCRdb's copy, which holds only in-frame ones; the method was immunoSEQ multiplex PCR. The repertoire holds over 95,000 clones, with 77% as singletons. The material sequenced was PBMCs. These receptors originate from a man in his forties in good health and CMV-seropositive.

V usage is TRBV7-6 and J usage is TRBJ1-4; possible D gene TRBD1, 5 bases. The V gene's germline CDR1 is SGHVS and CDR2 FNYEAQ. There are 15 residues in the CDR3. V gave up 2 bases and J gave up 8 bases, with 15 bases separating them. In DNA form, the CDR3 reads TGTGCCAGCAGCTTAAAGGTGACAGTGGGCGAAAAACTGTTTTTT. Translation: CASSLKVTVGEKLFF.

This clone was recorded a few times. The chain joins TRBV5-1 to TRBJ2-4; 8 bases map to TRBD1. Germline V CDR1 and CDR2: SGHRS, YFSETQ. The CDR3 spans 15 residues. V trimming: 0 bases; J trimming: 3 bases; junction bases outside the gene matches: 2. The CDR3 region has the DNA TGCGCCAGCAGCTTGGAGGGACAGGTCAAAAACATTCAGTACTTC. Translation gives CASSLEGQVKNIQYF.

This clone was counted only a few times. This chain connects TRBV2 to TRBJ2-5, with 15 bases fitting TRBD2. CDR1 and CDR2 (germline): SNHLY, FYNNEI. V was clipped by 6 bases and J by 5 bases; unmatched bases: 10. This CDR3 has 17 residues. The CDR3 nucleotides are TGTGCCAGCAGGGCTGGACTAGCGGGGGGGCGGCGGGAGACCCAGTACTTC. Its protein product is CASRAGLAGGRRETQYF.

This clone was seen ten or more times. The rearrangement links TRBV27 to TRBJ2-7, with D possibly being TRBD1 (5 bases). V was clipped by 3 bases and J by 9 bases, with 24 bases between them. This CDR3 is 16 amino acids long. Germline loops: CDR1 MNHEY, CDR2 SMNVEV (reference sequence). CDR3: CASSFLSSQGFNSQYF. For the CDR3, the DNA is TGTGCCAGCAGTTTTTTAAGCTCGCAGGGTTTCAATTCGCAGTACTTC.

DNA for the CDR3: TGTGCCAGCAGCTTAGGGGGGACAGGGGGGGGTTCACCCCTCCACTTT. Protein product: CASSLGGTGGGSPLHF. V and J are TRBV7-2 and TRBJ1-6; 11 bases align to TRBD1. Trimming removed 1 base from V and 9 bases from J; junction bases left unmatched: 5. The CDR3 is 16 amino acids. Germline V gene sequence: CDR1 SGHTA, CDR2 FQGNSA.

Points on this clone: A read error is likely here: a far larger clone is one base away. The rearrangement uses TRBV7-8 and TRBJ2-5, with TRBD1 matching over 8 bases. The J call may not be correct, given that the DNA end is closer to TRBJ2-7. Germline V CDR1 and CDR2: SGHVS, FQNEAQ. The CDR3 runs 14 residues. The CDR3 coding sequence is TGTGCCAGCAGCTTAGAGGACAGGGTCTACGAGCAGTACTTC. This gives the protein CASSLEDRVYEQYF.

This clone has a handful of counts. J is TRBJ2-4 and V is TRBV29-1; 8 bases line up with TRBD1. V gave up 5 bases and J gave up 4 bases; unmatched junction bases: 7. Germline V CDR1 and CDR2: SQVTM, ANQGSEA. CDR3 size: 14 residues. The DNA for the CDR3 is TGCAGCGTTTATGCAGGGACAGGTAAAAACATTCAGTACTTC. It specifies CSVYAGTGKNIQYF.

As DNA, the CDR3 is TGTGCCAGCAGCTTGGCAGGGGGCCACACTGAAGCTTTCTTT. Translated: CASSLAGGHTEAFF. V gene TRBV7-2 combines with J gene TRBJ1-1; 8 positions agree with TRBD1. CDR1 and CDR2 from the germline V gene are SGHTA and FQGNSA. This CDR3 is 14 amino acids long. After removal of 3 bases from V and 3 bases from J, the junction contained 3 bases not matched to a gene.

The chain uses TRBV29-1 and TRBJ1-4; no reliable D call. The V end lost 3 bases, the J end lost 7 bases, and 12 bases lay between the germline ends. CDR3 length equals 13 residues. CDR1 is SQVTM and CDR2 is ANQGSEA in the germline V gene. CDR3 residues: CSVDKGGGEKLFF. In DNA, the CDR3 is TGCAGCGTTGATAAGGGAGGAGGTGAAAAACTGTTTTTT.

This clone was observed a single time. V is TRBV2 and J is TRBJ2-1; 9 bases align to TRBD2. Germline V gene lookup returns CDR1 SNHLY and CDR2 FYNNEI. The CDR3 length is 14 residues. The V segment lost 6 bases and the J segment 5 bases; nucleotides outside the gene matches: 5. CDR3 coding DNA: TGTGCCAGCAGGAATTTAGCGGGGGACAATGAGCAGTTCTTC. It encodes CASRNLAGDNEQFF.

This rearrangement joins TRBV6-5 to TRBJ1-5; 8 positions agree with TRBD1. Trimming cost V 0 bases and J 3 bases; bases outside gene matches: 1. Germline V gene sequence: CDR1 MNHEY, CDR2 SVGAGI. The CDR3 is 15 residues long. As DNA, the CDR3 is TGTGCCAGCAGTTACTCGGGACAGGTCAATCAGCCCCAGCATTTT. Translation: CASSYSGQVNQPQHF.

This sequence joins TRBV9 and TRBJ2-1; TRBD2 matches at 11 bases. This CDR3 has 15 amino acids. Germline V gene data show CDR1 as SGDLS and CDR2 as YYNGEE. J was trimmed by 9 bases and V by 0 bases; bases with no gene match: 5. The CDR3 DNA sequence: TGTGCCAGCAGCGTAGACGTTCTAGCGGGGGGTGAGCAGTTCTTC. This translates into CASSVDVLAGGEQFF.

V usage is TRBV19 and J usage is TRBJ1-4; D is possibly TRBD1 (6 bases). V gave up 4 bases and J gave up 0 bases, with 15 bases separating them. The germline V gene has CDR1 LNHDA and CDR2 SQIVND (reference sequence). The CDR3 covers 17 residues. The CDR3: CASSRTGQIATNEKLFF. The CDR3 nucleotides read TGTGCCAGTAGTAGGACCGGACAGATTGCAACTAATGAAAAACTGTTTTTT.

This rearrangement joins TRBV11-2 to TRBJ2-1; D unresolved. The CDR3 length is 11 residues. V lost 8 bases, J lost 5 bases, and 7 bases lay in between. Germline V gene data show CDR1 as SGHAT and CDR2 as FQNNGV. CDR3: CASQSNNEQFF. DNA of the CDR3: TGTGCCAGCCAAAGCAACAATGAGCAGTTCTTC.

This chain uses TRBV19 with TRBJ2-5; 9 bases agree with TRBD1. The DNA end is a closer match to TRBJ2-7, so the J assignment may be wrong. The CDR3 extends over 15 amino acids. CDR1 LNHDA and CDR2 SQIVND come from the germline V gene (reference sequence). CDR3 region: CASSSGQGGGGEQYF. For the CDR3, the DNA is TGTGCCAGTAGCTCGGGACAGGGAGGTGGGGGCGAGCAGTACTTC.

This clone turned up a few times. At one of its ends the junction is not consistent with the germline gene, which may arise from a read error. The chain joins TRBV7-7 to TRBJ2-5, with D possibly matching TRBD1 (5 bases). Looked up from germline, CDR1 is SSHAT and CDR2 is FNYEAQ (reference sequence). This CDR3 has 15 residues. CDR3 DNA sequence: TGTGCTAGCAGCTTAGAACGAGGTGGTAGGGGGACCCAGTACTTC. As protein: CASSLERGGRGTQYF.

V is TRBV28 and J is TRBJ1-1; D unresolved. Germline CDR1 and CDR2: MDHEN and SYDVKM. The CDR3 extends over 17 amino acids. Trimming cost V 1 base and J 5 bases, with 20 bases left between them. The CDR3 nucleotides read TGTGCCAGCAGTTTATTGGGTGGAGGCGGGCGGTTAACTGAAGCTTTCTTT. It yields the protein CASSLLGGGGRLTEAFF.

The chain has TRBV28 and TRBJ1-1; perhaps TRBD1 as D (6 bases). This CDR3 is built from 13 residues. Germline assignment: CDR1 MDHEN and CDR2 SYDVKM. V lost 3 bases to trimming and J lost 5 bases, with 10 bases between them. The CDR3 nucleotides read TGTGCCAGCAGTTTTGCAGGGGTAACTGAAGCTTTCTTT. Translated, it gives CASSFAGVTEAFF.

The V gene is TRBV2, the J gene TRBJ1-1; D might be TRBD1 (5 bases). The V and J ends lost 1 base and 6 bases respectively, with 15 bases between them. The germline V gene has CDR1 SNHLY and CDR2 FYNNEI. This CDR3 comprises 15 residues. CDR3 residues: CASSEGLGGVAEAFF. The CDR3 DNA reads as TGTGCCAGCAGTGAAGGGTTGGGGGGAGTCGCTGAAGCTTTCTTT. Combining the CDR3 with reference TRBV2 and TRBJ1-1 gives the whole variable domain EPEVTQTPSHQVTQMGQEVILRCVPISNHLYFYWYRQILGQKVEFLVSFYNNEISEKSEIFDDQFSVERPDGSNFTLKIRSTKLEDSAMYFCASSEGLGGVAEAFFGQGTRLTVV.

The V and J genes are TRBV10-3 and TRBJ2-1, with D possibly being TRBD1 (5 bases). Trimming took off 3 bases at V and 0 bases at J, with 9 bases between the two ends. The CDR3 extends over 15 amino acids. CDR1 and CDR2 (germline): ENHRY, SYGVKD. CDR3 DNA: TGTGCCATCAGTGAAAAGGGGATCTCCTACAATGAGCAGTTCTTC. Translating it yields CAISEKGISYNEQFF.

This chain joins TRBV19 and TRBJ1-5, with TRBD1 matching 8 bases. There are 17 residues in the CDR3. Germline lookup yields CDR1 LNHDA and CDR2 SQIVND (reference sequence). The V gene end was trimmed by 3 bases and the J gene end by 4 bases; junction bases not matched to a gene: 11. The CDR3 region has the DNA TGTGCCAGTAGTATTTGGGTCCCCAGGGGGCGAAATCAGCCCCAGCATTTT. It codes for CASSIWVPRGRNQPQHF.

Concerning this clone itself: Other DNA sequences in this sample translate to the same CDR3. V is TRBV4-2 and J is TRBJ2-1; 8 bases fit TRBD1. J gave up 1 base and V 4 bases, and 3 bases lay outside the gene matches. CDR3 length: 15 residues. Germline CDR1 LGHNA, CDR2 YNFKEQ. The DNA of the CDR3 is TGTGCCAGCAGCCTCGGGACAGGTTCCTACAATGAGCAGTTCTTC. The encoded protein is CASSLGTGSYNEQFF.

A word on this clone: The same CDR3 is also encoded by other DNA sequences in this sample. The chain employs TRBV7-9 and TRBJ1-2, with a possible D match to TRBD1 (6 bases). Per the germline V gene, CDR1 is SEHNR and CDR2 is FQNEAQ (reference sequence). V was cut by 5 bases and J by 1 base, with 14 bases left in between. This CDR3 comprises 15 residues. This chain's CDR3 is CASSLQGTINYGYTF. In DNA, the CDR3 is TGTGCCAGCAGCCTACAGGGTACCATTAACTATGGCTACACCTTC.